Below, 32 T cell receptor beta chains from the same sample are listed, as sequenced in a study of cytomegalovirus exposure and HLA in healthy donors. PCR used 60 Vbeta primers and 13 Jbeta primers. Produced via immunoSEQ multiplex PCR; TCRdb's table is partial and in-frame only. The sample gives under 200,000 clones, about 80% of which show up once; approximately 1.3% is in the top ten. What was sequenced was PBMCs. These receptors all come from a man aged 25 to 40 in good health and CMV-seronegative.

The V gene is TRBV7-8, the J gene TRBJ2-4, with 9 bases fitting TRBD2. CDR1 is SGHVS and CDR2 is FQNEAQ in the germline V gene. V shed 3 bases, J shed 1 base, and the junction held 4 bases outside the gene matches. The CDR3 has 16 residues. CDR3: CASSFLGLAAKNIQYF. The CDR3 DNA reads as TGTGCCAGCAGCTTCCTAGGACTAGCGGCCAAAAACATTCAGTACTTC. The variable domain in full, completed from reference TRBV7-8 and TRBJ2-4, reads GAGVSQSPRYKVAKRGQDVALRCDPISGHVSLFWYQQALGQGPEFLTYFQNEAQLDKSGLPSDRFFAERPEGSVSTLKIQRTQQEDSAVYLCASSFLGLAAKNIQYFGAGTRLSVL.

The chain has TRBV6-7 and TRBJ1-4; D might be TRBD1 (5 bases). TRBV6-7 is marked as an open reading frame, function uncertain. Between the trimmed V and J ends, which lost 2 bases and 1 base, there was a span of 11 bases. The CDR3 is 16 residues long. CDR3 bases: TGTGCCAGCAGTTACCTGACAGAGGAAACTAATGAAAAACTGTTTTTT. Protein product: CASSYLTEETNEKLFF.

V gene TRBV6-5 combines with J gene TRBJ2-7; 8 bases line up with TRBD2. Germline values: CDR1 MNHEY, CDR2 SVGAGI. The CDR3 runs to 14 residues. The junction had 10 bases not matched to a gene; V was cut back by 5 bases and J by 7 bases. CDR3 protein: CASSRTPGLGEQYF. For the CDR3, the DNA is TGTGCCAGCAGTCGAACGCCGGGACTAGGGGAGCAGTACTTC.

Concerning this clone itself: Different DNA sequences within this sample yield the same CDR3. The gene calls are TRBV2 and TRBJ2-7; TRBD1 is a possible D gene (6 bases). The V end was cut by 6 bases, the J end by 3 bases, with 9 bases between. This CDR3 spans 12 amino acids. CDR1 is SNHLY and CDR2 is FYNNEI in the germline V gene. The CDR3: CASRTDSYEQYF. The DNA of the CDR3 is TGTGCCAGCAGGACGGACAGCTACGAGCAGTACTTC.

V usage is TRBV4-1 and J usage is TRBJ1-1; no clear D. The germline V gene encodes CDR1 MGHRA and CDR2 YSYEKL. V shed 0 bases and J shed 7 bases, with 18 bases lying between them. The CDR3 runs to 16 residues. The CDR3 nucleotides read TGCGCCAGCAGCCAAGAGGACGGGCTGGGAGCGGGTGAAGCTTTCTTT. This gives the protein CASSQEDGLGAGEAFF.

Remarks on this clone: Sequence at one end of the junction differs from germline and may be a read error. The chain recombines TRBV7-9 with TRBJ1-4, with D possibly TRBD1 on 6 matching bases. The CDR3 has 15 amino acids. Germline-derived CDR1 and CDR2 are SEHNR and FQNEAQ (reference sequence). CDR3 DNA: TGTTCCAGCAGCCAACAACAGGGAACTAATGAAAAACTGTTTTTT. Its protein product is CSSSQQQGTNEKLFF. Full variable domain (rest looked up from reference TRBV7-9 and TRBJ1-4): DTGVSQNPRHKITKRGQNVTFRCDPISEHNRLYWYRQTLGQGPEFLTYFQNEAQLEKSRLLSDRFSAERPKGSFSTLEIQRTEQGDSAMYLCSSSQQQGTNEKLFFGSGTQLSVL.

This clone has just a few counts. The chain is built from TRBV9 and TRBJ1-2, with a weak D call TRBD1 (5 bases). Germline assignment: CDR1 SGDLS and CDR2 YYNGEE. Trimming took 4 bases from V and 3 from J, leaving 16 bases between them. The CDR3 is 15 residues long. Here the CDR3 reads CASSPRGVVDYGYTF. Written as DNA, the CDR3 is TGTGCCAGCAGCCCCCGGGGGGTCGTGGACTATGGCTACACCTTC.

The CDR3, as DNA: TGTGCCAGCAGGATGGGGGGGTTGTCGGACATGAACACTGAAGCTTTCTTT. It is translated as CASRMGGLSDMNTEAFF. The chain uses TRBV2 and TRBJ1-1; maybe TRBD1 (5 bases). V was cut by 6 bases and J by 0 bases, with 20 bases left in between. CDR1 SNHLY and CDR2 FYNNEI come from the germline V gene. The CDR3 loop spans 17 amino acids.

The chain uses TRBV21-1 and TRBJ2-1; the table's D call of TRBD1 was not tested on the DNA. TRBV21-1 is annotated as a pseudogene. This CDR3 has 10 amino acids. CDR3 residues: CARGQGKEFF. CDR3 nucleotide sequence: TGTGCCAGGGGACAGGGGAAGGAGTTCTTC.

The chain employs TRBV7-2 and TRBJ2-1, with 7 nucleotides matching TRBD2. Germline V gene data show CDR1 as SGHTA and CDR2 as FQGNSA. This CDR3 is 13 amino acids long. The J segment lost 8 bases and the V segment lost 4 bases, leaving 5 bases of the junction unmatched. In nucleotides, the CDR3 is TGTGCCAGCAGCTCCGGGGGGTGGGATGAGCAGTTCTTC. Its protein product is CASSSGGWDEQFF.

The chain links TRBV27 to TRBJ1-2; no firm D call. There are 13 residues in the CDR3. Trimming shortened V by 2 bases and J by 2 bases, and 6 bases separated the two germline ends. Germline-derived CDR1 and CDR2 are MNHEY and SMNVEV (reference sequence). The CDR3 protein is CASSLTENYGYTF. The CDR3 nucleotides read TGTGCCAGCAGTTTAACAGAGAACTATGGCTACACCTTC.

This chain joins TRBV6-4 and TRBJ2-7; the D gene is possibly TRBD2 (5 bases). This CDR3 has 14 residues. V was trimmed by 6 bases and J by 0 bases, leaving 12 bases between them. CDR1 and CDR2 from the germline V gene are MRHNA and SNTAGT. The CDR3 reads CASSPDYDSYEQYF. The CDR3 coding sequence is TGTGCCAGCAGCCCCGACTACGACTCCTACGAGCAGTACTTC.

The rearrangement uses TRBV6-6 and TRBJ2-5; no reliable D call. Germline CDR1 MNHNY, CDR2 SVGAGI (reference sequence). V was cut by 8 bases and J by 7 bases, with 11 bases left in between. The CDR3 covers 11 residues. CDR3 in DNA: TGTGCCAGCGGTTCAAGAGTGACCCAGTACTTC. Translated, it gives CASGSRVTQYF.

The rearrangement uses TRBV18 and TRBJ2-2, with D possibly matching TRBD1 (6 bases). Trimming removed 8 bases from V and 0 bases from J, with 10 bases in between. The CDR3 spans 14 residues. Germline V gene lookup returns CDR1 KGHSH and CDR2 LQKENI. The CDR3 loop reads CASRTGSNTGELFF. The DNA of the CDR3 is TGTGCCAGCCGAACAGGGTCGAACACCGGGGAGCTGTTTTTT.

This clone was counted a single time. The genes are TRBV6-5 and TRBJ1-4, with D unclear. V was shortened by 4 bases and J by 5 bases, with 11 bases between the two germline ends. The CDR3 has 14 amino acids. Germline CDR1 reads MNHEY; CDR2 reads SVGAGI. In nucleotides, the CDR3 is TGTGCCAGCAGTTCAGGTGCTCCGAATGAAAAACTGTTTTTT. Residues: CASSSGAPNEKLFF.

The chain carries TRBV2 and TRBJ2-1, with D perhaps TRBD2 (7 bases). CDR1 is SNHLY and CDR2 is FYNNEI in the germline V gene. The CDR3 has 15 residues. The V end was cut by 6 bases, the J end by 2 bases, with 14 bases between. Written as DNA, the CDR3 is TGTGCCAGCAGCGATGGAGGGGGGGCCTACAATGAGCAGTTCTTC. Protein product: CASSDGGGAYNEQFF.

This clone was counted only a few times. V and J are TRBV19 and TRBJ2-7; D may be TRBD1 (6 bases). V shed 5 bases and J shed 6 bases, with 17 bases lying between them. The CDR3 is 14 amino acids. Germline-derived CDR1 and CDR2 are LNHDA and SQIVND (reference sequence). The CDR3 here is CASSLPGQSREQYF. The CDR3 DNA follows: TGTGCCAGTAGTCTGCCGGGACAAAGCCGCGAGCAGTACTTC.

By share, this clone ranks as large (0.1 to 1%). The chain uses TRBV9 and TRBJ1-5; D is unclear. Germline V gene lookup returns CDR1 SGDLS and CDR2 YYNGEE. This CDR3 contains 15 residues. Trimming shortened V by 4 bases and J by 0 bases, and 11 bases separated the two germline ends. This CDR3 is CASSPLGDSNQPQHF. CDR3 nucleotides: TGTGCCAGCAGCCCCCTCGGGGATAGCAATCAGCCCCAGCATTTT.

The chain couples TRBV5-1 to TRBJ2-5, with 14 bases fitting TRBD2. CDR1 and CDR2 from the germline V gene are SGHRS and YFSETQ. Germline trimming cut 2 bases from V and 4 bases from J; bases unmatched to any gene: 7. The CDR3 has 17 amino acids. CDR3 nucleotides: TGCGCCAGCAGCTTTTTTGGACTAGCGGGAGGACGAGAGACCCAGTACTTC. It specifies CASSFFGLAGGRETQYF.

This clone came up many times. The chain couples TRBV4-1 to TRBJ2-7; TRBD2 matches 8 bases. Germline CDR1 reads MGHRA; CDR2 reads YSYEKL. This CDR3 comprises 14 residues. Germline trimming cut 5 bases from V and 5 bases from J; bases unmatched to any gene: 8. The CDR3 DNA sequence: TGCGCCAGCAGCTTTCGGGAGGGCCTGAACGAGCAGTACTTC. Translating it yields CASSFREGLNEQYF.

The rearrangement joins TRBV15 to TRBJ1-3, with D uncertain. The CDR3 is made up of 15 amino acids. Germline V gives CDR1 LNHNV, CDR2 YYDKDF (reference sequence). Trimming stripped 0 bases from V and 0 bases from J, with 6 bases between. The CDR3 protein is CATSRDRYSGNTIYF. Here the CDR3 DNA reads TGTGCCACCAGCAGAGACAGGTACTCTGGAAACACCATATATTTT.

The rearrangement joins TRBV19 to TRBJ2-7; 7 nucleotides line up with TRBD1. V lost 8 bases, J lost 2 bases, and 9 bases stayed unmatched. CDR1 LNHDA and CDR2 SQIVND come from the germline V gene (reference sequence). CDR3 length equals 14 residues. The CDR3 here is CASRTTGTAYEQYF. CDR3 coding DNA: TGTGCCAGTCGAACTACCGGGACAGCCTACGAGCAGTACTTC.

The sample holds one count of this clone. This rearrangement joins TRBV28 to TRBJ1-1; perhaps TRBD1 as D (6 bases). This CDR3 has 15 residues. V was trimmed by 2 bases and J by 0 bases, leaving 10 bases between them. CDR1 and CDR2 from the germline V gene are MDHEN and SYDVKM. CDR3 sequence: CASSLPQGLNTEAFF. The DNA for the CDR3 is TGTGCCAGCAGTTTACCGCAGGGGTTGAACACTGAAGCTTTCTTT.

The V gene is TRBV4-3, the J gene TRBJ2-1, with 9 bases lining up with TRBD2. CDR3 size: 16 residues. V shed 0 bases, J shed 8 bases, and the junction held 8 bases outside the gene matches. CDR1 and CDR2 from the germline V gene are LGHNA and YSLEER. CDR3 in DNA: TGCGCCAGCAGCCAAGATTTCTATAGCGGGAGCTATGAGCAGTTCTTC. Translating it yields CASSQDFYSGSYEQFF.

CDR3 sequence: CASGMGQPYNEQFF. DNA for the CDR3: TGTGCCAGTGGGATGGGACAGCCTTACAATGAGCAGTTCTTC. The chain couples TRBV19 to TRBJ2-1, with 7 positions matching TRBD1. With 8 bases clipped from V and 4 bases from J, the junction kept 8 bases outside the gene matches. The CDR3 runs to 14 residues. Germline V gene lookup returns CDR1 LNHDA and CDR2 SQIVND (reference sequence). Drawing the rest from reference TRBV19 and TRBJ2-1, the complete variable domain is DGGITQSPKYLFRKEGQNVTLSCEQNLNHDAMYWYRQDPGQGLRLIYYSQIVNDFQKGDIAEGYSVSREKKESFPLTVTSAQKNPTAFYLCASGMGQPYNEQFFGPGTRLTVL.

The chain joins TRBV6-1 to TRBJ2-3; possible D gene TRBD1, 6 bases. The CDR3 sequence is 15 residues long. Deletions cut 7 bases from V and 0 bases from J, with 14 bases between. Germline CDR1 reads MNHNS; CDR2 reads SASEGT. This CDR3 reads CASTGTYPSTDTQYF. DNA of the CDR3: TGTGCCAGCACCGGGACATACCCTAGCACAGATACGCAGTATTTT.

The V and J genes are TRBV6-5 and TRBJ2-1; D ambiguous. The CDR3 is 15 amino acids. Per the germline V gene, CDR1 is MNHEY and CDR2 is SVGAGI. Trimming removed 0 bases at V and 0 bases at J, with 6 bases between. The CDR3 protein is CASSYSAGSYNEQFF. CDR3 nucleotides: TGTGCCAGCAGTTACTCGGCAGGCTCCTACAATGAGCAGTTCTTC.

The chain links TRBV6-6 to TRBJ1-5; no firm D call. Germline V gene lookup returns CDR1 MNHNY and CDR2 SVGAGI (reference sequence). Trimming removed 6 bases from V and 4 bases from J, with 13 bases in between. The CDR3 totals 14 residues. The DNA of the CDR3 is TGTGCCAGCAGCCAATGGGGAGGTAATCAGCCCCAGCATTTT. Translation gives CASSQWGGNQPQHF.

This clone was picked up a small number of times. This rearrangement joins TRBV18 to TRBJ1-2, with TRBD1 identical over 9 bases. The CDR3 runs 14 residues. Germline V lookup: CDR1 KGHSH, CDR2 LQKENI. With 2 bases clipped from V and 8 bases from J, the junction kept 6 bases outside the gene matches. The CDR3, as DNA: TGTGCCAGCTCACCATCCGGGACAGGGTCCGGCTACACCTTC. Protein product: CASSPSGTGSGYTF.

This clone was recorded once. The rearrangement links TRBV19 to TRBJ2-5, with D possibly TRBD2 on 5 matching bases. Trimming removed 3 bases at V and 2 bases at J, with 10 bases between. This CDR3 is 14 amino acids long. In germline, CDR1 is LNHDA, CDR2 SQIVND (reference sequence). The CDR3 bases are TGTGCCAGTAGTATCCCCGGGGTACAAGAGACCCAGTACTTC. Translation gives CASSIPGVQETQYF.

Here the CDR3 reads CASSYPGQGAYEQYF. CDR3 sequence (DNA): TGTGCCAGCAGTTACCCGGGACAGGGAGCCTACGAGCAGTACTTC. The rearrangement uses TRBV6-6 and TRBJ2-7; 9 nucleotides agree with TRBD1. The V gene's germline CDR1 is MNHNY and CDR2 SVGAGI (reference sequence). The ends lost 2 bases at V and 2 bases at J; junction bases unmatched: 4. This CDR3 region has 15 residues.

The rearrangement joins TRBV6-6 to TRBJ2-2; TRBD1 matches 7 bases. The germline CDR1 and CDR2 sequences are MNHNY and SVGAGI (reference sequence). The V segment lost 6 bases and the J segment 4 bases; nucleotides outside the gene matches: 8. This CDR3 spans 15 amino acids. CDR3 residues: CASSPDRAGTGELFF. The CDR3 DNA reads as TGTGCCAGCAGCCCCGACAGGGCAGGCACCGGGGAGCTGTTTTTT.